This TCR beta chain was recorded in a study of vaccination and CD4 T cells after COVID-19. At the level of the study: Two doses of either BNT162b2 or mRNA-1273 vaccine were given to participants.

Sample treatment: roughly ten-day PBMC culture with coronavirus spike peptide pools or control peptides (ViraFEST assay). Expanded clonotypes were found by TCR sequencing after peptide-pool stimulation (ViraFEST). After being plated at some 2 million per well, PBMCs were cultured with approximately 9.4 IU/ml IL-2 and roughly 9.8 ug/ml peptide pools. Medium was half-exchanged with fresh IL-2 medium on days 3 and 7. Sequencing of the DNA from cultured CD4+ T cells was carried out with the Oncomine TCR Beta short-read assay. TCRdb ran MiXCR on the PCR reads and lists one entry per CDR3 protein. Of some 20,000 distinct CDR3 sequences listed, 60% are singletons. CDR3 length: 16 residues. J lost 6 bases, V lost 0 bases, and 7 bases had no gene match. The germline CDR1 and CDR2 sequences are KGHSH and LQKENI. With regard to this clonotype: Its antigen is unidentified.

The chain combines TRBV18 with TRBJ2-7, with TRBD1 matching over 11 bases. The source is a human donor who had recovered from COVID-19. The input for sequencing was CD4+ T cells from blood, cultured in vitro, taken after SARS-CoV-2 vaccination. CDR3 coding DNA: TGTGCCAGCTCACCACCTCCAGGACAGGGGGCGCGCGAGCAGTACTTC. This codes for CASSPPPGQGAREQYF.